Below, 31 T cell receptor beta chains from the same sample are listed, as sequenced in a study of early T cells in non-severe SARS-CoV-2 infection. From the 5' RACE reads, TCRdb called clonotypes with MiXCR, one entry per CDR3 protein. The data contain 70,000 to 85,000 distinct CDR3 sequences, more than 9% of them singletons. Sequences were obtained from whole blood. The receptors were sampled from an adult who was a healthcare worker with PCR-confirmed SARS-CoV-2 infection or an uninfected control (not recorded which).

This clonotype was counted at least ten times. This rearrangement joins TRBV3-1 to TRBJ1-4, with 12 bases aligning to TRBD1. The length of the CDR3 is 18 residues. V gave up 2 bases and J gave up 4 bases; unmatched junction bases: 8. The germline V gene encodes CDR1 LGHDT and CDR2 YNNKEL (reference sequence). This CDR3 is CASSQRRDRGHHNEKLFF. CDR3 nucleotide sequence: TGTGCCAGCAGCCAACGCCGGGACAGGGGGCATCATAATGAAAAACTGTTTTTT.

This CDR3 is CASSLEYPAGGPTKQYF. The CDR3 nucleotides read TGTGCCAGCAGCTTAGAGTACCCAGCGGGAGGGCCAACGAAGCAGTACTTC. The V and J genes are TRBV7-6 and TRBJ2-7; 10 bases agree with TRBD2. CDR1 and CDR2 (germline): SGHVS, FNYEAQ. The CDR3 has 17 amino acids. The J segment lost 8 bases and the V segment lost 1 base, leaving 14 bases of the junction unmatched.

The chain couples TRBV5-1 to TRBJ2-5; possible D gene TRBD1, 5 bases. Germline V gene sequence: CDR1 SGHRS, CDR2 YFSETQ. CDR3 length equals 14 residues. Trimming left V 2 bases short and J 4 bases short, with 12 bases between. The CDR3 DNA is TGCGCCAGCAGCTTCGGTACAGGACGAGAGACCCAGTACTTC. Translating gives CASSFGTGRETQYF.

The V call is TRBV28, the J call TRBJ1-2, with TRBD1 as a possible D gene (5 bases). Germline CDR1 is MDHEN and CDR2 is SYDVKM. CDR3 size: 14 residues. V lost 5 bases to trimming and J lost 3 bases, with 13 bases between them. CDR3: CASSPLRDDYGYTF. CDR3 nucleotides: TGTGCCAGCAGTCCACTCCGGGACGACTATGGCTACACCTTC.

In this sample, this clonotype turned up many times. The chain has TRBV4-2 and TRBJ2-1, with D uncertain. Germline V CDR1 and CDR2: LGHNA, YNFKEQ. V dropped 0 bases and J dropped 6 bases, with 12 bases sitting between them. The CDR3 length is 15 residues. In DNA, the CDR3 is TGTGCCAGCAGCCAAGATTGGAAGGGTTTCAATGAGCAGTTCTTC. Protein: CASSQDWKGFNEQFF.

This clonotype was seen repeatedly, ten times or more. The V call is TRBV20-1, the J call TRBJ1-5; D not resolved. Germline values: CDR1 DFQATT, CDR2 SNEGSKA (reference sequence). The CDR3 covers 15 residues. Trimming cost V 5 bases and J 3 bases, with 17 bases left between them. CDR3: CSAQTGPLNNQPQHF. For the CDR3, the DNA is TGCAGTGCTCAAACCGGCCCCTTGAACAATCAGCCCCAGCATTTT.

This clonotype was counted only a few times. The V call is TRBV29-1, the J call TRBJ2-3; D may be TRBD1 (7 bases). The CDR3 sequence is 12 residues long. Trimming pared 5 bases from V and 3 bases from J, leaving 9 bases between. Germline CDR1 reads SQVTM; CDR2 reads ANQGSEA. CDR3 region: CSVQGGTDTQYF. CDR3 nucleotide sequence: TGCAGCGTTCAGGGGGGTACAGATACGCAGTATTTT.

The table lists this clonotype with a few counts. The rearrangement uses TRBV20-1 and TRBJ2-7; a weak D match, TRBD1 (6 bases). The CDR3 has 11 amino acids. V was pared by 5 bases and J by 5 bases, with 10 bases between. Germline V CDR1 and CDR2: DFQATT, SNEGSKA (reference sequence). CDR3 amino acids: CSAAHRDEQYF. In nucleotides, the CDR3 is TGCAGTGCTGCCCACAGGGACGAGCAGTACTTC.

This clonotype was picked up many times. CDR3 sequence (DNA): TGTGCCAGCAGCCCCTCCCCGACTTACAATGAGCAGTTCTTC. This translates into CASSPSPTYNEQFF. This chain joins TRBV7-7 and TRBJ2-1; D not resolved. The CDR3 contains 14 residues. Per germline, CDR1 SSHAT and CDR2 FNYEAQ (reference sequence). Trimming pared 5 bases from V and 4 bases from J, leaving 12 bases between.

The table lists this clonotype with many counts. The chain links TRBV11-2 to TRBJ1-4, with a possible D match to TRBD1 (5 bases). Trimming took 5 bases from V and 4 from J, leaving 14 bases between them. Germline CDR1 and CDR2: SGHAT and FQNNGV. The CDR3 totals 15 residues. The CDR3 loop is CASSRGTAHNEKLFF. CDR3 nucleotide sequence: TGTGCCAGCAGCCGAGGGACGGCGCATAATGAAAAACTGTTTTTT.

This clonotype appeared a few times. The chain couples TRBV28 to TRBJ2-7, with a weak D call TRBD1 (5 bases). Germline V CDR1 and CDR2: MDHEN, SYDVKM. Trimming took off 1 base at V and 2 bases at J, with 15 bases between the two ends. CDR3 length: 16 residues. CDR3 amino acids: CASSLSSLGRAYEQYF. In DNA, the CDR3 is TGTGCCAGCAGTTTATCCTCTTTGGGCAGGGCCTACGAGCAGTACTTC. The full variable domain, its missing parts supplied by reference TRBV28 and TRBJ2-7, is DVKVTQSSRYLVKRTGEKVFLECVQDMDHENMFWYRQDPGLGLRLIYFSYDVKMKEKGDIPEGYSVSREKKERFSLILESASTNQTSMYLCASSLSSLGRAYEQYFGPGTRLTVT.

Many counts were recorded for this clonotype. This chain uses TRBV9 with TRBJ2-5, with D hard to call. Germline CDR1 SGDLS, CDR2 YYNGEE. Trimming pared 0 bases from V and 2 bases from J, leaving 8 bases between. The CDR3 is 14 residues long. The CDR3 spells CASSVDVEQETQYF. The DNA for the CDR3 is TGTGCCAGCAGCGTAGACGTAGAACAAGAGACCCAGTACTTC.

V usage is TRBV29-1 and J usage is TRBJ1-2; D gene uncertain. This CDR3 spans 13 amino acids. V was cut by 4 bases and J by 8 bases, with 17 bases left in between. Germline V gene lookup returns CDR1 SQVTM and CDR2 ANQGSEA. The CDR3 loop is CSVVAVGGSGYTF. The CDR3 nucleotides read TGCAGCGTTGTAGCGGTGGGTGGGAGCGGCTACACCTTC.

The J gene is TRBJ2-1, the V gene TRBV7-6, with 11 bases lining up with TRBD1. V dropped 4 bases and J dropped 7; count of bases not matched to a gene: 9. This CDR3 has 16 residues. The germline V gene has CDR1 SGHVS and CDR2 FNYEAQ. The CDR3 loop reads CASSSTQGDRGNEQFF. The CDR3 bases are TGTGCCAGCAGCTCAACCCAAGGGGACAGGGGGAATGAGCAGTTCTTC.

As concerns this clonotype: Just one base apart from a much larger clone, this may be a read error. V is TRBV7-6 and J is TRBJ2-5; unclear D gene. Per the germline V gene, CDR1 is SGHVS and CDR2 is FNYEAQ. The CDR3 runs 15 residues. The CDR3 nucleotides read TGTGCCGGCAGCTTATTTACCGGACGAGAAGAGACCCAGTACTTC. Residues: CAGSLFTGREETQYF.

This clonotype has ten or more counts. The chain is built from TRBV7-9 and TRBJ2-5; 7 nucleotides align to TRBD1. CDR1 is SEHNR, CDR2 FQNEAQ, per germline (reference sequence). V lost 6 bases to trimming and J lost 3 bases; unmatched junction nucleotides: 4. CDR3 length equals 13 residues. CDR3 amino acids: CASRHGTEETQYF. CDR3 bases: TGTGCCAGCAGACATGGGACAGAAGAGACCCAGTACTTC.

This clonotype occurred many times. The J gene is TRBJ2-2, the V gene TRBV28, with 8 bases matching TRBD1. This CDR3 contains 15 residues. CDR1 and CDR2 from the germline V gene are MDHEN and SYDVKM. The V gene end was trimmed by 3 bases and the J gene end by 6 bases; junction bases not matched to a gene: 6. CDR3 loop: CASSFGTGRSGELFF. In DNA form, the CDR3 reads TGTGCCAGCAGTTTTGGGACAGGCCGCTCCGGGGAGCTGTTTTTT.

This clonotype was seen only a few times. The rearrangement links TRBV7-3 to TRBJ2-1, with no clear D. The CDR3 sequence is 16 residues long. V was clipped by 5 bases and J by 0 bases, with 14 bases between them. CDR1 and CDR2 (germline): SGHTA, FQGTGA. The DNA of the CDR3 is TGTGCCAGCAGCGAGTATGGGGATAGCTCCTACAATGAGCAGTTCTTC. Its translation is CASSEYGDSSYNEQFF.

This clonotype has ten or more counts. The chain combines TRBV29-1 with TRBJ2-2; TRBD1 is a possible D gene (6 bases). The CDR3 length is 12 residues. Trimming took 7 bases from V and 3 from J, leaving 9 bases between them. CDR1 is SQVTM, CDR2 ANQGSEA, per germline. CDR3 in amino acids: CSGAGDTGELFF. The CDR3 DNA reads as TGCAGCGGGGCAGGGGACACCGGGGAGCTGTTTTTT.

The chain is built from TRBV5-4 and TRBJ2-1; TRBD2 agrees at 16 bases. Losses at the gene ends were 4 bases for V and 6 bases for J; bases not matched to a gene: 10. CDR1 is SGHNT and CDR2 is YYREEE in the germline V gene (reference sequence). This CDR3 comprises 18 residues. CDR3 sequence: CASSPRGLAGGQGNEQFF. In DNA, the CDR3 is TGTGCCAGCAGCCCACGGGGACTAGCGGGAGGGCAGGGCAATGAGCAGTTCTTC. The whole variable domain, remainder taken from reference TRBV5-4 and TRBJ2-1, is ETGVTQSPTHLIKTRGQQVTLRCSSQSGHNTVSWYQQALGQGPQFIFQYYREEENGRGNFPPRFSGLQFPNYSSELNVNALELDDSALYLCASSPRGLAGGQGNEQFFGPGTRLTVL.

This clonotype has ten or more counts. CDR3 loop: CASSGRDYEQYF. Here the CDR3 DNA reads TGTGCCAGCAGCGGGAGGGACTACGAGCAGTACTTC. The rearrangement joins TRBV6-2 or TRBV6-3 to TRBJ2-7; TRBD2 matches at 8 bases. V lost 6 bases to trimming and J lost 3 bases; unmatched junction nucleotides: 1. The CDR3 extends over 12 amino acids. The germline gives CDR1 MNHEY, CDR2 SVGEGT.

This clonotype showed up just a few times. V gene TRBV6-1 combines with J gene TRBJ2-7, with 7 bases lining up with TRBD2. The CDR3 consists of 14 residues. With 2 bases clipped from V and 1 base from J, the junction kept 2 bases outside the gene matches. Looked up from germline, CDR1 is MNHNS and CDR2 is SASEGT. The CDR3 DNA reads TGTGCCAGCAGTGAACTGGGACTATCCTACGAGCAGTACTTC. It codes for CASSELGLSYEQYF.

There are many counts of this clonotype. This sequence joins TRBV5-1 and TRBJ2-7, with D possibly called TRBD1 or TRBD2 (5 bases each). V was shortened by 3 bases and J by 3 bases, with 13 bases between the two germline ends. Germline lookup yields CDR1 SGHRS and CDR2 YFSETQ. The CDR3 runs 14 residues. CDR3: CASSSGAAHYEQYF. The CDR3, as DNA: TGCGCCAGCAGCTCCGGGGCAGCGCACTACGAGCAGTACTTC.

Ten or more counts support this clonotype. The chain links TRBV7-6 to TRBJ2-1; no definite D call. The CDR3 runs 13 residues. Germline CDR1 is SGHVS and CDR2 is FNYEAQ. Trimming pared 2 bases from V and 0 bases from J, leaving 2 bases between. Here the CDR3 reads CASSLNSYNEQFF. CDR3 bases: TGTGCCAGCAGCTTAAACTCCTACAATGAGCAGTTCTTC.

The rearrangement uses TRBV28 and TRBJ2-7, with a weak D call TRBD1 (6 bases). The CDR3 totals 13 residues. V was clipped by 5 bases and J by 3 bases, with 11 bases between them. Germline V CDR1 and CDR2: MDHEN, SYDVKM. The CDR3 spells CASSLGTFYEQYF. The CDR3 DNA reads TGTGCCAGCAGTCTCGGGACATTCTACGAGCAGTACTTC.

This clonotype occurred many times. The rearrangement links TRBV20-1 to TRBJ2-7; D is undetermined. This CDR3 region has 12 residues. V was shortened by 6 bases and J by 2 bases, with 11 bases between the two germline ends. The germline CDR1 and CDR2 sequences are DFQATT and SNEGSKA (reference sequence). The DNA for the CDR3 is TGCAGTGCCAGGACGGATACCTACGAGCAGTACTTC. This codes for CSARTDTYEQYF.

Ten or more counts support this clonotype. This sequence joins TRBV28 and TRBJ1-1; D is undetermined. V lost 6 bases, J lost 6 bases, and 26 bases lay in between. The CDR3 has 17 amino acids. Germline CDR1 MDHEN, CDR2 SYDVKM. CDR3 DNA: TGTGCCAGCAGCTCCTGGTATAAGAGCGGGCCCCACTCTGAAGCTTTCTTT. It yields the protein CASSSWYKSGPHSEAFF.

This clonotype was counted only a few times. The genes are TRBV29-1 and TRBJ2-4; either TRBD1 or TRBD2 may supply D (5 bases each). V gave up 6 bases and J gave up 0 bases, with 9 bases separating them. This CDR3 is built from 13 residues. CDR1 is SQVTM, CDR2 ANQGSEA, per germline. The CDR3 DNA reads as TGCAGCGTGAGGGGCAAAGCCAAAAACATTCAGTACTTC. As protein: CSVRGKAKNIQYF.

This sequence joins TRBV28 and TRBJ2-1; TRBD2 agrees at 9 bases. The CDR3 length is 16 residues. Trimming cost V 7 bases and J 4 bases; bases outside gene matches: 11. CDR1 MDHEN and CDR2 SYDVKM come from the germline V gene. CDR3 amino acids: CASIERAGGPYNEQFF. The CDR3 nucleotides are TGTGCCAGCATCGAGAGGGCGGGAGGGCCGTACAATGAGCAGTTCTTC. The whole variable domain, remainder taken from reference TRBV28 and TRBJ2-1, is DVKVTQSSRYLVKRTGEKVFLECVQDMDHENMFWYRQDPGLGLRLIYFSYDVKMKEKGDIPEGYSVSREKKERFSLILESASTNQTSMYLCASIERAGGPYNEQFFGPGTRLTVL.

A few counts support this clonotype. J is TRBJ1-1 and V is TRBV6-2 or TRBV6-3, with TRBD1 matching 8 bases. CDR3 length: 16 amino acids. Germline V gene sequence: CDR1 MNHEY, CDR2 SVGEGT. V lost 0 bases, J lost 1 base, and 4 bases stayed unmatched. The CDR3 DNA is TGTGCCAGCAGTTACTCGCCCGGGACAGGGAACACTGAAGCTTTCTTT. It specifies CASSYSPGTGNTEAFF.

This clonotype was recorded a few times. The V call is TRBV5-1, the J call TRBJ2-5; D remains unclear. The germline V and J ends were trimmed by 0 bases and 4 bases, with 10 bases remaining between them. Germline V CDR1 and CDR2: SGHRS, YFSETQ. This CDR3 contains 14 residues. The chain's CDR3 is CASSLAGSVETQYF. The CDR3 nucleotides read TGCGCCAGCAGCTTGGCCGGGTCAGTAGAGACCCAGTACTTC.